There are many counts of the clone carrying this T cell receptor (beta chain). Its antigen is currently unknown. CDR1 and CDR2 (germline): SGHRS, YFSETQ. The CDR3 loop spans 16 amino acids. J was trimmed by 7 bases and V by 0 bases; bases with no gene match: 8. Template material for amplifying TCR beta CDR3 regions consisted of RNA transcripts. The TCR CDR3 was amplified in a first-round RT-PCR using the HTBI primer set. MiXCR was run by TCRdb on the multiplex PCR reads, yielding one entry per CDR3 protein. The data contain 550,000 to 600,000 distinct CDR3 sequences, 16% of them seen just once; the ten biggest clones take up around 18%. The data stem from a study of T cells in Graves' hyperthyroidism and ophthalmopathy. The study's findings and limits: Onset of ophthalmopathy came a median approximately 6.8 months after the model predicted it. Most clonotypes that expanded in the thyroid above 0.001 also showed up in blood.

An absence of ophthalmopathy progression within 18 months meant stable Graves' hyperthyroidism. Orbital computed tomography, thyroid ultrasound, serum thyroxine and TRAb, and clinical symptoms together informed the diagnoses. The sequenced sample consisted of blood. The chain couples TRBV5-1 to TRBJ2-1; 9 positions match TRBD2. The source is a woman younger than 30 with Graves' hyperthyroidism. The CDR3 region has the DNA TGCGCCAGCAGCTTGGCCGGGGGCGGGAGGGGGAATGAGCAGTTCTTC. Its translation is CASSLAGGGRGNEQFF.